This record covers a single TCR beta chain. This entry comes from a study of shared clonotypes between healthy human individuals. Trimming removed 2 bases from V and 6 bases from J, with 14 bases in between. This CDR3 region has 15 residues. CDR1 and CDR2 (germline): MNHEY, SVGAGI. Some clones are missing from TCRdb's copy, which holds only in-frame ones; the method was immunoSEQ multiplex PCR. The sample shows approximately 320,000 clones, 74% of them seen only once. The rearrangement uses TRBV6-5 and TRBJ2-1, with D perhaps given as TRBD1 or TRBD2 (5 bases each). This TCR came from a young man in good health. Sequenced input: memory CD4+ T cells sorted from blood. Subset here: CD45RA-negative fraction. The CDR3, as DNA: TGTGCCAGCAGTTACGGGGGTTCGACGATCAATGAGCAGTTCTTC. Translation gives CASSYGGSTINEQFF.